The text below deals with one T cell receptor (beta chain). As processed by the authors: Cell counts per sample came from amplifying reference gene primers. Assay: immunoSEQ multiplex PCR; the TCRdb copy retains only in-frame clones and omits some. Clone size and V and J calls were adopted from that table, with D and trimming inferred from the DNA. This table holds approximately 150,000 clones, 80% to 90% found once. The sample is drawn from a study of blood T cell repertoires in COVID-19. As for the study in general: Acute and convalescent COVID-19 samples came from the United States, Italy and Spain. In each case, the material was cDNA or gDNA derived from T cells, B-cell-depleted T cells, or PBMCs.

CDR1 is SGHRS and CDR2 is YFSETQ in the germline V gene. Trimming shortened V by 3 bases and J by 6 bases, and 13 bases separated the two germline ends. The CDR3 is 13 amino acids. Sequencing was performed on peripheral blood. The rearrangement joins TRBV5-1 to TRBJ2-7; maybe TRBD2 (6 bases). This clonotype originated in a woman aged 70-85 years with acute or convalescent COVID-19. The CDR3 loop is CASSSGASLEQYF. The CDR3 DNA reads TGCGCCAGCAGCTCGGGAGCTTCTCTCGAGCAGTACTTC.